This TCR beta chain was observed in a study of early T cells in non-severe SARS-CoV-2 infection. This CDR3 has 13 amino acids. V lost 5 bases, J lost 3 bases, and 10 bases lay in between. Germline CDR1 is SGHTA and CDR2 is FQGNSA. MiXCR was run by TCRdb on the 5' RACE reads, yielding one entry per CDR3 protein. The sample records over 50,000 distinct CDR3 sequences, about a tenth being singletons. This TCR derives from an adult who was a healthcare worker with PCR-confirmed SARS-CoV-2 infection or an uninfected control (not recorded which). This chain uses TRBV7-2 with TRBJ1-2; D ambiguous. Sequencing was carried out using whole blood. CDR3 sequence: CASSPGLYYGYTF. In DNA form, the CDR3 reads TGTGCCAGCAGCCCCGGTTTATACTATGGCTACACCTTC.